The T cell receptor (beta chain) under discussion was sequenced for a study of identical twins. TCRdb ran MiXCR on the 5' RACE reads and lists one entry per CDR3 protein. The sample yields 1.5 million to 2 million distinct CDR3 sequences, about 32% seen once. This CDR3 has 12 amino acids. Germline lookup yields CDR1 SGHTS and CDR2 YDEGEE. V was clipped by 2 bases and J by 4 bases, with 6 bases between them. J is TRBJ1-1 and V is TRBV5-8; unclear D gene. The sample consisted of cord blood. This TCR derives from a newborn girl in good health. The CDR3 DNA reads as TGTGCCAGCAGCTTCCGACTCACTGAAGCTTTCTTT. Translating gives CASSFRLTEAFF.